This T cell receptor beta chain was sequenced in a study of memory CD4+ T cells and cytomegalovirus serostatus. Germline lookup yields CDR1 SGHDN and CDR2 FVKESK. The CDR3 runs 15 residues. Concerning this clone itself: An end of the junction differs from the germline gene, which may be a read error.

Single viable CD3+CD4+CD8-CD45RO+ cells were sorted as the memory CD4+ T cells. Sequenced by immunoSEQ multiplex PCR; TCRdb stores in-frame clones only, minus some. The sample carries 25,000 to 35,000 clones, around 72% recorded once. The sequence derives from an adult in good health and CMV-seronegative. Sequenced: memory CD4+ T cells from blood. The chain recombines TRBV14 with TRBJ2-7, with 10 bases matching TRBD1. The CDR3 region has the DNA TGTGCCGGCAGCCAAGGGGGACAGGGGATGAGGGAGCAGTACTTC. Protein: CAGSQGGQGMREQYF.